Below, one T cell receptor (beta chain) is given with its context. What it recognizes is unknown. The sample belongs to a study of T-cell reconstitution after alpha-beta-depleted transplantation in children. Findings and limits, study-wide: Surviving recipient T cells and thymic progenitors accounted for the high day-60 TCRbeta diversity observed in some patients. Two months or so post-transplant, alpha-beta T cells reportedly derived from several hundred expanded graft clones. It was newly produced T cells that mostly accounted for T-cell counts and diversity one year after transplant.

Unique molecular identifiers were incorporated when the TCRbeta library was constructed. TCRdb passed the PCR reads through MiXCR, listing each CDR3 protein once. The sample gives around 700,000 distinct CDR3 sequences, roughly 14% of which show up once; 0.79% is in the top ten. The origin of this receptor is a girl between 2 and 10 years old with congenital amegakaryocytic thrombocytopenia, due to receive a stem cell transplant. Sequences were derived from PBMCs, sampled before TCRalphabeta/CD19-depleted stem cell transplant.

CDR3 loop: CASSVASKNIQYF. DNA for the CDR3: TGTGCCAGCAGCGTAGCGTCCAAAAACATTCAGTACTTC. The chain carries TRBV9 and TRBJ2-4; no clear D. CDR3 length: 13 residues. Deletions cut 0 bases from V and 2 bases from J, with 3 bases between. Germline V gives CDR1 SGDLS, CDR2 YYNGEE.